This T cell receptor beta chain was identified during a study of shared clonotypes between healthy human individuals. Study-wide findings and caveats: For sorted subsets, rarefaction showed incomplete sequencing despite large depth.

Researchers divided each subset's genomic DNA evenly across several immunoSEQ plates. TCRdb keeps only in-frame clones here, not all; method: immunoSEQ multiplex PCR. This table holds approximately 120,000 clones, approximately 70% found once. Details on this clone: Its target is unknown.

V lost 5 bases, J lost 5 bases, and 15 bases lay in between. The CDR3 consists of 15 residues. Germline CDR1 is SGHTA and CDR2 is FQGTGA. Within Nashville, Tennessee resided all donors, each a Caucasian adult. What CD8 memory combined were CD45RO+ cells and CCR7-negative CD45RA+ TemRA cells. The chain recombines TRBV7-3 with TRBJ2-2, with a possible D match to TRBD2 (6 bases). Sequenced material: memory CD8+ T cells sorted from blood. The subset denotes: CD45RO+ cells pooled with CCR7-negative TemRA cells. The sequence was obtained from a young woman in good health. The CDR3 nucleotides are TGTGCCAGCAGCCTTGTGGGCGGGAATACCGGGGAGCTGTTTTTT. It codes for CASSLVGGNTGELFF.